These 22 T cell receptor beta chains were all obtained from the same sample, sequenced in a study of cytomegalovirus exposure and HLA in healthy donors. PCR used 60 Vbeta primers and 13 Jbeta primers. Produced via immunoSEQ multiplex PCR; TCRdb's table is partial and in-frame only. Here the sample spans over 150,000 clones, roughly 77% being singletons. Sequenced material: PBMCs. These receptors came from a woman between 18 and 29 years old in good health and CMV-seronegative.

The genes are TRBV6-1 and TRBJ2-1; the D is unclear. The CDR3 totals 13 residues. The germline V and J ends were trimmed by 1 base and 3 bases, with 4 bases remaining between them. Germline CDR1 reads MNHNS; CDR2 reads SASEGT. The DNA for the CDR3 is TGTGCCAGCAGTGAAGTTCTCTACAATGAGCAGTTCTTC. Translated: CASSEVLYNEQFF.

The chain uses TRBV29-1 and TRBJ1-4; D possibly corresponds to TRBD1 (5 bases). The CDR3 covers 13 residues. The ends were cut back, 4 bases at V and 7 bases at J, with 13 bases in the middle. The V gene's germline CDR1 is SQVTM and CDR2 ANQGSEA. For the CDR3, the DNA is TGCAGCGTTGGTGAAGGGGCCGGTGAAAAACTGTTTTTT. Residues: CSVGEGAGEKLFF. Combining the CDR3 with reference TRBV29-1 and TRBJ1-4 gives the whole variable domain SAVISQKPSRDICQRGTSLTIQCQVDSQVTMMFWYRQQPGQSLTLIATANQGSEATYESGFVIDKFPISRPNLTFSTLTVSNMSPEDSSIYLCSVGEGAGEKLFFGSGTQLSVL.

The V call is TRBV5-1, the J call TRBJ2-3; 7 nucleotides line up with TRBD2. The CDR3 extends over 14 amino acids. The V gene's germline CDR1 is SGHRS and CDR2 YFSETQ. J gave up 3 bases and V 2 bases, and 3 bases lay outside the gene matches. In DNA form, the CDR3 reads TGCGCCAGCAGCTTTTCGCGGGAGACAGATACGCAGTATTTT. It encodes CASSFSRETDTQYF.

The chain couples TRBV9 to TRBJ1-2, with D possibly being TRBD1 (5 bases). Germline loops: CDR1 SGDLS, CDR2 YYNGEE. The CDR3 has 12 amino acids. V lost 3 bases and J 6 bases, leaving 9 bases between the germline ends. The CDR3 is CASSATGDGYTF. CDR3 sequence (DNA): TGTGCCAGCAGCGCCACAGGTGATGGCTACACCTTC.

The chain recombines TRBV2 with TRBJ2-5; D not certain. TRBJ2-7 explains the end of the DNA better; the J call may be wrong. This CDR3 has 15 residues. CDR1 is SNHLY and CDR2 is FYNNEI in the germline V gene. CDR3 region: CASLYGDGSYYEQYF. In DNA, the CDR3 is TGTGCCAGCCTCTACGGCGACGGCAGCTACTACGAGCAGTACTTC.

The V gene is TRBV29-1, the J gene TRBJ2-1; D is uncertain. Per the germline V gene, CDR1 is SQVTM and CDR2 is ANQGSEA. This CDR3 has 12 amino acids. V lost 2 bases and J 7 bases, leaving 9 bases between the germline ends. The CDR3 is CSVEYRGNEQFF. The CDR3 bases are TGCAGCGTTGAATATCGCGGTAATGAGCAGTTCTTC.

The chain combines TRBV6-6 with TRBJ1-5; D unresolved. CDR3 length: 14 residues. V lost 4 bases and J 1 base, leaving 8 bases between the germline ends. Germline V CDR1 and CDR2: MNHNY, SVGAGI (reference sequence). CDR3 residues: CASSWTGSNQPQHF. The DNA for the CDR3 is TGTGCCAGCAGTTGGACGGGGAGCAATCAGCCCCAGCATTTT.

The chain carries TRBV7-8 and TRBJ2-7; D is uncertain. V was trimmed by 5 bases and J by 0 bases, leaving 11 bases between them. The germline V gene encodes CDR1 SGHVS and CDR2 FQNEAQ. The CDR3 runs to 14 residues. The CDR3 DNA reads TGTGCCAGCAGCCCACTTAGTACCTCCTACGAGCAGTACTTC. Translation: CASSPLSTSYEQYF.

J is TRBJ2-1 and V is TRBV7-3; weak D call: TRBD2 (6 bases). The CDR3 is made up of 15 amino acids. CDR1 SGHTA and CDR2 FQGTGA come from the germline V gene. Trimming took off 3 bases at V and 0 bases at J, with 9 bases between the two ends. In nucleotides, the CDR3 is TGTGCCAGCAGCTTCCGGGAGAGCTCCTACAATGAGCAGTTCTTC. As protein: CASSFRESSYNEQFF.

CDR3 in amino acids: CSVGSDRVLAEAFF. The CDR3 nucleotides are TGCAGCGTGGGATCCGACAGGGTGCTTGCCGAAGCTTTCTTT. V is TRBV29-1 and J is TRBJ1-1; TRBD1 aligns across 7 bases. Germline loops: CDR1 SQVTM, CDR2 ANQGSEA. The J segment lost 8 bases and the V segment lost 6 bases, leaving 15 bases of the junction unmatched. This CDR3 region has 14 residues.

V is TRBV5-8 and J is TRBJ2-2; 10 nucleotides agree with TRBD1. Germline V gene sequence: CDR1 SGHTS, CDR2 YDEGEE. The CDR3 extends over 16 amino acids. The V and J ends lost 1 base and 5 bases, in that order; junction bases with no gene match: 5. CDR3 DNA: TGTGCCAGCAGCTTGCGGGACAGGGGATCGACCGGGGAGCTGTTTTTT. This gives the protein CASSLRDRGSTGELFF.

The chain recombines TRBV25-1 with TRBJ1-1, with 12 bases that match TRBD1. The trim removed 2 bases at V and 2 bases at J, leaving 6 bases unmatched. This CDR3 region has 17 residues. Germline CDR1 and CDR2: MGHDK and SYGVNS. CDR3: CASSELPGTGGNTEAFF. The CDR3, as DNA: TGTGCCAGCAGTGAACTCCCCGGGACAGGGGGCAACACTGAAGCTTTCTTT.

This clone showed up just a few times. The chain employs TRBV7-3 and TRBJ2-1; 7 positions match TRBD2. Germline V gene lookup returns CDR1 SGHTA and CDR2 FQGTGA. Losses at the gene ends were 5 bases for V and 10 bases for J; bases not matched to a gene: 11. The CDR3 consists of 14 residues. The CDR3 loop reads CASSKTRGGIEQFF. CDR3 bases: TGTGCCAGCAGCAAAACGCGCGGGGGAATAGAGCAGTTCTTC.

V and J are TRBV19 and TRBJ2-1; tentatively, D is TRBD2 (7 bases). The CDR3 runs 16 residues. Trimming pared 3 bases from V and 0 bases from J, leaving 12 bases between. CDR1 is LNHDA, CDR2 SQIVND, per germline (reference sequence). The DNA of the CDR3 is TGTGCCAGTAGTATCCAAGCGGGACACTCCTACAATGAGCAGTTCTTC. Its translation is CASSIQAGHSYNEQFF.

The chain couples TRBV30 to TRBJ2-1; D perhaps matches TRBD1 (5 bases). The ends were cut back, 4 bases at V and 2 bases at J, with 15 bases in the middle. This CDR3 region has 15 residues. The V gene's germline CDR1 is GTSNPN and CDR2 SVGIG (reference sequence). This CDR3 reads CAWTTRLDTYNEQFF. Here the CDR3 DNA reads TGTGCCTGGACGACGCGATTGGACACCTACAATGAGCAGTTCTTC.

The gene calls are TRBV28 and TRBJ2-5, with 8 bases that match TRBD1. Unmatched junction bases numbered 12, after V lost 7 bases and J lost 5 bases. The CDR3 length is 15 residues. Germline lookup yields CDR1 MDHEN and CDR2 SYDVKM. The CDR3 reads CASTTLRDRRETQYF. DNA of the CDR3: TGTGCCAGCACGACTCTCCGGGACAGGCGTGAGACCCAGTACTTC.

Notes on this clone: An end of the junction differs from the germline gene, which may be a read error. The chain combines TRBV5-1 with TRBJ2-5; a weak D match, TRBD2 (6 bases). This CDR3 region has 14 residues. Germline-derived CDR1 and CDR2 are SGHRS and YFSETQ. The CDR3 here is CASSWRDSQGTQYF. The CDR3 bases are TGCGCCAGCAGCTGGCGGGACTCCCAAGGGACCCAGTACTTC.

The chain combines TRBV12-5 with TRBJ1-2, with a possible D match to TRBD1 (6 bases). In germline, CDR1 is LGHNT, CDR2 FRNRAP. Trimming left V 1 base short and J 4 bases short, with 10 bases between. CDR3 size: 14 residues. CDR3 in amino acids: CASGLAQGPYGYTF. The DNA of the CDR3 is TGTGCTAGTGGTTTGGCACAGGGTCCCTATGGCTACACCTTC.

This chain joins TRBV29-1 and TRBJ1-5, with TRBD1 matching over 9 bases. The CDR3 is 13 amino acids. CDR1 is SQVTM, CDR2 ANQGSEA, per germline. J lost 6 bases, V lost 4 bases, and 4 bases had no gene match. CDR3 residues: CSVAGTGTQPQHF. CDR3 DNA: TGCAGCGTTGCCGGGACAGGGACTCAGCCCCAGCATTTT.

The rearrangement uses TRBV15 and TRBJ2-3; 8 bases are a match to TRBD1. Trimming removed 3 bases from V and 3 bases from J; junction bases left unmatched: 14. CDR3 length: 18 amino acids. The germline V gene encodes CDR1 LNHNV and CDR2 YYDKDF (reference sequence). The DNA of the CDR3 is TGTGCCACCAGCAGGGTAGCCCACCGGACAGGGCCGACAGATACGCAGTATTTT. It yields the protein CATSRVAHRTGPTDTQYF.

The V and J genes are TRBV5-1 and TRBJ2-7; perhaps TRBD1 as D (5 bases). There are 14 residues in the CDR3. Germline assignment: CDR1 SGHRS and CDR2 YFSETQ. Trimming took 4 bases from V and 3 from J, leaving 14 bases between them. The CDR3 here is CASSPTEKVYEQYF. As DNA, the CDR3 is TGCGCCAGCAGCCCGACAGAGAAGGTCTACGAGCAGTACTTC.

V gene TRBV7-8 combines with J gene TRBJ1-2; 10 nucleotides agree with TRBD1. Germline assignment: CDR1 SGHVS and CDR2 FQNEAQ. The CDR3 totals 14 residues. Losses at the gene ends were 5 bases for V and 6 bases for J; bases not matched to a gene: 6. CDR3 sequence (DNA): TGTGCCAGCAGCCCCCGGGACAGGGGTAATGGCTACACCTTC. This translates into CASSPRDRGNGYTF. Full variable domain (rest looked up from reference TRBV7-8 and TRBJ1-2): GAGVSQSPRYKVAKRGQDVALRCDPISGHVSLFWYQQALGQGPEFLTYFQNEAQLDKSGLPSDRFFAERPEGSVSTLKIQRTQQEDSAVYLCASSPRDRGNGYTFGSGTRLTVV.